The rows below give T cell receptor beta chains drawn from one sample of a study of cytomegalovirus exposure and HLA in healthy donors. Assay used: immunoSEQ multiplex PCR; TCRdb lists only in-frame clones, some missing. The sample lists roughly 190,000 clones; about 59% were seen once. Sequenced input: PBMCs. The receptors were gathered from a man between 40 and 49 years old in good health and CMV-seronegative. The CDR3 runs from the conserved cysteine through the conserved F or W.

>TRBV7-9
CASSLSAGGGQPQHF
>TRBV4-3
CASSPSRAGGNNEQFF
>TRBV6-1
CASSATVNYGYTF
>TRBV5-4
CASSLTSGYNEQFF
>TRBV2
CASSQGTDPYEQYF
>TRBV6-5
CASSYHQLRDTEAFF
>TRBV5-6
CASSLNRVQYF
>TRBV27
CASRSPREGEQYF
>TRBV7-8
CASSLDLIGQGLWNTEAFF
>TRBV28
CASSFFGQATETQYF
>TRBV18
CASSGAPRDSYEQYF
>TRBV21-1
CASLRRRQGGTEAFF
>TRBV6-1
CASRVQGAGYTF
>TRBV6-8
CASMTLPHTDTQYF
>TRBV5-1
CASSYHDRGPSGANVLTF
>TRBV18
CASSPGGSNYEQYF
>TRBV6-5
CASSYGGYTGELFF
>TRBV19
CASSIGRTGGVAFF
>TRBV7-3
CASSLLAGPTDTQYF
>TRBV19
CASIGGTILTGELFF